These 27 T cell receptor beta chains originate from one sample sequenced in a study of post-analysis software for immune sequencing data. Findings and limits, study-wide: The five TRBV segments detected at higher frequency in patients than in controls included TRBV5-6, TRBV5-1 and TRBV20-1.

Each TCR beta cDNA library carried unique molecular identifiers. TCRdb ran MiXCR on the PCR reads and lists one entry per CDR3 protein. The sample lists 700,000 to 800,000 distinct CDR3 sequences, approximately 30% occurring once. For these receptors, no antigen is known. The sequenced material came from blood. Receptor source: a girl between 5 and 17 years old with multiple sclerosis.

In its sample, this clonotype was seen a few times. The V and J genes are TRBV20-1 and TRBJ1-2, with D possibly matching TRBD1 (5 bases). The CDR3 loop spans 15 amino acids. Looked up from germline, CDR1 is DFQATT and CDR2 is SNEGSKA (reference sequence). Trimming cost V 0 bases and J 8 bases, with 19 bases left between them. CDR3 DNA sequence: TGCAGTGCTAGAGATCTCGGCCTTGCTAGGGACGGCTACACCTTC. It encodes CSARDLGLARDGYTF.

This clonotype was seen a few times. The CDR3 nucleotides are TGTGCCAGCAGCTTACTGCCAGGGGATCAGCCCCAGCATTTT. Translation: CASSLLPGDQPQHF. This sequence joins TRBV7-2 and TRBJ1-5; TRBD1 might be the D (6 bases). Germline values: CDR1 SGHTA, CDR2 FQGNSA. V lost 2 bases to trimming and J lost 5 bases, with 10 bases between them. The CDR3 is 14 residues long.

This clonotype showed up many times. The chain couples TRBV5-1 to TRBJ2-3, with D uncertain. Germline loops: CDR1 SGHRS, CDR2 YFSETQ. The CDR3 is 14 residues long. The germline V and J ends were trimmed by 4 bases and 0 bases, with 9 bases remaining between them. CDR3 sequence: CASSPGPSTDTQYF. The CDR3, as DNA: TGCGCCAGCAGCCCAGGTCCTAGCACAGATACGCAGTATTTT.

The V gene is TRBV7-9, the J gene TRBJ2-5; D ambiguous. Trimming stripped 1 base from V and 1 base from J, with 10 bases between. Germline V gene lookup returns CDR1 SEHNR and CDR2 FQNEAQ (reference sequence). There are 15 residues in the CDR3. The CDR3 is CASSLGMVGQETQYF. In nucleotides, the CDR3 is TGTGCCAGCAGCTTAGGGATGGTCGGCCAAGAGACCCAGTACTTC.

This clonotype occurred many times. The CDR3 loop is CASSPPRETQYF. The CDR3 nucleotides are TGTGCCAGCAGCCCCCCCCGGGAGACCCAGTACTTC. The J gene is TRBJ2-5, the V gene TRBV7-2; the D is unclear. The germline CDR1 and CDR2 sequences are SGHTA and FQGNSA. Trimming stripped 5 bases from V and 5 bases from J, with 9 bases between. CDR3 size: 12 residues.

The DNA for the CDR3 is TGCAGTGCTAGGGGACTAGCGGTAAACACCGGGGAGCTGTTTTTT. Its protein is CSARGLAVNTGELFF. The chain joins TRBV20-1 to TRBJ2-2; 11 bases agree with TRBD2. The CDR3 has 15 amino acids. CDR1 and CDR2 (germline): DFQATT, SNEGSKA (reference sequence). With V trimmed by 3 bases and J by 2 bases, 2 bases remained unmatched.

This clonotype was detected a few times. The chain uses TRBV20-1 and TRBJ2-1; the D is unclear. Germline assignment: CDR1 DFQATT and CDR2 SNEGSKA (reference sequence). The germline V and J ends were trimmed by 3 bases and 6 bases, with 9 bases remaining between them. The CDR3 totals 12 residues. CDR3 in DNA: TGCAGTGCTAGGTTCATGAGCAATGAGCAGTTCTTC. Its protein product is CSARFMSNEQFF.

This clonotype has a handful of counts. The chain joins TRBV7-2 to TRBJ2-1; TRBD2 agrees at 8 bases. Germline V CDR1 and CDR2: SGHTA, FQGNSA. This CDR3 comprises 16 residues. Germline trimming cut 5 bases from V and 7 bases from J; bases unmatched to any gene: 13. This chain's CDR3 is CASSPWLTSEGNEQFF. As DNA, the CDR3 is TGTGCCAGCAGCCCGTGGTTGACTAGCGAGGGGAATGAGCAGTTCTTC.

V and J are TRBV24-1 and TRBJ1-5; D is uncertain. Germline V gene sequence: CDR1 KGHDR, CDR2 SFDVKD. This CDR3 spans 16 amino acids. V lost 6 bases and J lost 0, with 14 bases in between. The CDR3 nucleotides read TGTGCCACCAGTTCCGCCCCCCAGGATAGCAATCAGCCCCAGCATTTT. It codes for CATSSAPQDSNQPQHF.

This clonotype was picked up a small number of times. This chain links TRBV20-1 with TRBJ2-6; TRBD2 is a possible D gene (5 bases). V was pared by 1 base and J by 2 bases, with 9 bases between. Germline values: CDR1 DFQATT, CDR2 SNEGSKA (reference sequence). The CDR3 sequence is 15 residues long. CDR3 nucleotide sequence: TGCAGTGCTAGAGTCCGAGGGACTGGGGCCAACGTCCTGACTTTC. The encoded protein is CSARVRGTGANVLTF.

The chain has TRBV4-3 and TRBJ2-7; the D gene is possibly TRBD1 (6 bases). The CDR3 spans 14 residues. The V gene's germline CDR1 is LGHNA and CDR2 YSLEER. Trimming stripped 3 bases from V and 3 bases from J, with 12 bases between. The CDR3 coding sequence is TGCGCCAGCAGCCAGGGACATGGGGTCTACGAGCAGTACTTC. This sequence encodes CASSQGHGVYEQYF.

This clonotype was counted only a few times. The chain recombines TRBV5-1 with TRBJ2-3; 12 nucleotides match TRBD2. CDR1 SGHRS and CDR2 YFSETQ come from the germline V gene. The CDR3 runs 15 residues. V lost 3 bases, J lost 6 bases, and 5 bases stayed unmatched. The CDR3 loop reads CASSSLAGGRDTQYF. The CDR3 DNA reads TGCGCCAGCAGCTCGCTAGCGGGAGGGCGTGATACGCAGTATTTT.

The rearrangement joins TRBV20-1 to TRBJ2-1; TRBD2 matches at 16 bases. Germline V gives CDR1 DFQATT, CDR2 SNEGSKA (reference sequence). The CDR3 consists of 15 residues. V dropped 3 bases and J dropped 9; count of bases not matched to a gene: 5. DNA for the CDR3: TGCAGTGCTAGGGGGACTAGCGGGAGGGAGCGTGAGCAGTTCTTC. It is translated as CSARGTSGREREQFF.

The chain carries TRBV2 and TRBJ1-1, with D possibly TRBD1 on 6 matching bases. The germline CDR1 and CDR2 sequences are SNHLY and FYNNEI. This CDR3 comprises 14 residues. Trimming shortened V by 3 bases and J by 3 bases, and 11 bases separated the two germline ends. For the CDR3, the DNA is TGTGCCAGCAGTGACCCCCAGGGGTACACTGAAGCTTTCTTT. Amino acid sequence: CASSDPQGYTEAFF.

This clonotype was seen more than once but under ten times. This chain links TRBV18 with TRBJ2-5; a weak D match, TRBD2 (5 bases). The CDR3 spans 13 residues. With 1 base removed from V and 2 bases from J, the gap between germline ends came to 5 bases. CDR1 and CDR2 (germline): KGHSH, LQKENI. Written as DNA, the CDR3 is TGTGCCAGCTCACCACAGCGGCAAGAGACCCAGTACTTC. Its protein product is CASSPQRQETQYF. Supplemented by reference TRBV18 and TRBJ2-5, the full variable domain reads NAGVMQNPRHLVRRRGQEARLRCSPMKGHSHVYWYRQLPEEGLKFMVYLQKENIIDESGMPKERFSAEFPKEGPSILRIQQVVRGDSAAYFCASSPQRQETQYFGPGTRLLVL.

This chain connects TRBV4-1 to TRBJ2-7, with unresolved D. The assigned J gene may be wrong: the sequence end matches TRBJ2-5 better. This CDR3 region has 12 residues. Per germline, CDR1 MGHRA and CDR2 YSYEKL. The CDR3 reads CASSHSLGTQYF. The DNA of the CDR3 is TGCGCCAGCAGCCATTCCCTTGGGACCCAGTACTTC.

The rearrangement joins TRBV5-1 to TRBJ2-5; D perhaps matches TRBD1 (6 bases). Trimming removed 3 bases at V and 2 bases at J, with 14 bases between. CDR1 and CDR2 from the germline V gene are SGHRS and YFSETQ. This CDR3 has 15 amino acids. The CDR3 here is CASSWYGRGQETQYF. The CDR3 DNA sequence: TGCGCCAGCAGCTGGTACGGCAGGGGACAAGAGACCCAGTACTTC.

Ten or more counts support this clonotype. The genes are TRBV5-1 and TRBJ2-5; TRBD1 aligns across 7 bases. The CDR3 totals 14 residues. CDR1 SGHRS and CDR2 YFSETQ come from the germline V gene. V dropped 4 bases and J dropped 5; count of bases not matched to a gene: 8. The CDR3 DNA reads as TGCGCCAGCAGCCACACCGACAGGGAGGAGACCCAGTACTTC. Protein: CASSHTDREETQYF.

The V call is TRBV7-9, the J call TRBJ2-2, with D perhaps being TRBD1 or TRBD2 (5 bases each). Trimming took 5 bases from V and 1 from J, leaving 11 bases between them. This CDR3 is built from 15 residues. Germline assignment: CDR1 SEHNR and CDR2 FQNEAQ (reference sequence). As DNA, the CDR3 is TGTGCCAGCAGCCCCCGGGACCGGAACACCGGGGAGCTGTTTTTT. It translates to CASSPRDRNTGELFF.

This clonotype was observed a handful of times. The rearrangement uses TRBV20-1 and TRBJ2-7, with D tentatively TRBD1 (6 bases). This CDR3 contains 14 residues. Between the trimmed V and J ends, which lost 2 bases and 3 bases, there was a span of 14 bases. CDR1 and CDR2 from the germline V gene are DFQATT and SNEGSKA (reference sequence). The CDR3 sequence is CSARPIGGDYEQYF. CDR3 sequence (DNA): TGCAGTGCTAGACCAATTGGGGGCGACTACGAGCAGTACTTC.

The chain joins TRBV29-1 to TRBJ1-4; 8 bases map to TRBD1. This CDR3 is 16 amino acids long. J gave up 3 bases and V 5 bases, and 11 bases lay outside the gene matches. The V gene's germline CDR1 is SQVTM and CDR2 ANQGSEA. The CDR3 region is CSVRNPPGQANEKLFF. The CDR3 nucleotides read TGCAGCGTTCGGAACCCACCGGGACAGGCTAATGAAAAACTGTTTTTT.

The rearrangement links TRBV5-6 to TRBJ2-5; D ambiguous. This CDR3 contains 16 residues. Germline values: CDR1 SGHDT, CDR2 YYEEEE. The V gene lost 0 bases and the J gene lost 2 bases, with 14 bases spanning the gap. The CDR3 DNA reads TGTGCCAGCAGCTTGGAGGCGGCTCTGAGGCAAGAGACCCAGTACTTC. As protein: CASSLEAALRQETQYF.

In regard to this clonotype: A clone one base away is much larger, so this may be a read error. Because the CDR3 is missing its conserved closing phenylalanine or tryptophan, this is likely a read error. This CDR3 is CSARSGSYEQYC. Here the CDR3 DNA reads TGCAGTGCTCGGTCGGGATCCTACGAGCAGTACTGC. This chain links TRBV20-1 with TRBJ2-7; tentative D call: TRBD2 (5 bases). Germline V gene sequence: CDR1 DFQATT, CDR2 SNEGSKA (reference sequence). Trimming removed 5 bases at V and 1 base at J, with 9 bases between. The CDR3 totals 12 residues.

This clonotype showed up just a few times. The genes are TRBV10-3 and TRBJ2-1, with TRBD1 identical over 7 bases. The trim removed 8 bases at V and 7 bases at J, leaving 8 bases unmatched. CDR1 and CDR2 (germline): ENHRY, SYGVKD. CDR3 length: 13 amino acids. CDR3 DNA sequence: TGTGCCATCCTGAAGGGACAGATGAATGAGCAGTTCTTC. Residues: CAILKGQMNEQFF.

This clonotype occurred many times. The chain has TRBV4-1 and TRBJ1-2; perhaps TRBD1 as D (6 bases). Germline V gene sequence: CDR1 MGHRA, CDR2 YSYEKL. V was clipped by 4 bases and J by 3 bases, with 12 bases between them. The CDR3 has 14 amino acids. In DNA form, the CDR3 reads TGCGCCAGCAGCCTACAGGACAGAGACTATGGCTACACCTTC. Translated: CASSLQDRDYGYTF.

The V gene is TRBV5-6, the J gene TRBJ1-2; the match to TRBD1 covers 7 bases. Trimming took 4 bases from V and 7 from J; bases not matched to a gene: 16. Germline values: CDR1 SGHDT, CDR2 YYEEEE. The CDR3 is 16 amino acids. CDR3 in DNA: TGTGCCAGCAGCCCCTCCCTGCGCAGACAGGGTAGTGGCTACACCTTC. It is translated as CASSPSLRRQGSGYTF.

This clonotype was seen a few times. This chain joins TRBV21-1 and TRBJ2-3; the D call in the table, TRBD2, was not verified against the DNA. TRBV21-1 is noted as a pseudogene. The CDR3 has 15 amino acids. The CDR3 loop reads CASSKEPGLTDTQYF. Here the CDR3 DNA reads TGTGCCAGCAGCAAAGAACCGGGATTAACAGATACGCAGTATTTT.